This TCR beta chain was captured by sequencing in a study of tumor-infiltrating lymphocytes in primary liver carcinoma. Overall study results and limits: The proportion of top clones found throughout all five tumor regions was only about 7-25%.

The roughly 17-31 mg bulk tissue piece was not sorted before simultaneous RNA and DNA extraction. Primary liver carcinomas in the patients were surgically resected. Five distinct regions per tumor were sampled. Priming with a constant-region primer yielded TCR beta cDNA from about 480 ng total RNA. Library construction for TCR beta comprised three nested multiplex PCR rounds performed with slightly modified ARM-PCR. Primers for the first two PCR rounds were TRBV1-TRBV30 forward primers and a C-beta reverse primer (about 10 cycles per round). Using its own MiXCR run on the multiplex PCR reads, TCRdb lists one record per CDR3 protein. This sample has 100,000 to 120,000 distinct CDR3 sequences, with approximately 78% found just once. CDR1 is DFQATT and CDR2 is SNEGSKA in the germline V gene (reference sequence). The length of the CDR3 is 14 residues. The sample holds one count of this clonotype. Its antigen is still unknown. The junction shows a germline mismatch at one end, possibly a read error.

The clonotype was recovered from a man aged 35-49 years with primary liver carcinoma and hepatitis B virus infection. This chain connects TRBV20-1 to TRBJ2-7; 8 bases are shared with TRBD2. The specimen was liver tumor tissue from sampling region 3. Subset denoted: tumor region T3, left-lateral pole. Here the CDR3 DNA reads TGCAATGCTCTACTACTAGCGGAGTCGGGGAGGCAGTACTTC. Translation gives CNALLLAESGRQYF.